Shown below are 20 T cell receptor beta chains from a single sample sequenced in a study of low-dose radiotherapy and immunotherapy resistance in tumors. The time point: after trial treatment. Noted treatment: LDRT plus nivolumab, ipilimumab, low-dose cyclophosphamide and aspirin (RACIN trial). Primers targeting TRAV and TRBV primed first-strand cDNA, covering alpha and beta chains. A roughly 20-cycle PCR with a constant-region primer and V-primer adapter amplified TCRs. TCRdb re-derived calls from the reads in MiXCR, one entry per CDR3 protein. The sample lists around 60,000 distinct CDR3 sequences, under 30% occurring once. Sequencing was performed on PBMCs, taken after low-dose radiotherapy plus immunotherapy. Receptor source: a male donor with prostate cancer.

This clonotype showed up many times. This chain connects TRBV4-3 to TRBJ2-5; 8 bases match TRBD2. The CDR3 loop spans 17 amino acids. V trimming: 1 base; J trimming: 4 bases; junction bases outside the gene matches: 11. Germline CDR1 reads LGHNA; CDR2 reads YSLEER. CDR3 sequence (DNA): TGCGCCAGCAGCCAAGGGGGGAAGCGGGGGAGAGGAGAGACCCAGTACTTC. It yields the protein CASSQGGKRGRGETQYF.

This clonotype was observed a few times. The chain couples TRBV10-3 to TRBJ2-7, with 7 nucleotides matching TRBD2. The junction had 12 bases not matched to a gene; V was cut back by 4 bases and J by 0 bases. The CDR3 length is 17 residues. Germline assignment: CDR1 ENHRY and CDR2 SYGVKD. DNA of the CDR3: TGTGCCATCAGTGTTAAACCCCGGGACTATAACTCCTACGAGCAGTACTTC. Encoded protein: CAISVKPRDYNSYEQYF.

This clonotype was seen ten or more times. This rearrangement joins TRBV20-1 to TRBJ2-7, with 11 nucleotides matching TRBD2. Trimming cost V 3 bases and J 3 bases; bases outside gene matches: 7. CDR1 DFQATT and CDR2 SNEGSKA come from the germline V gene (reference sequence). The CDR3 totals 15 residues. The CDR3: CSARRLAGKIYEQYF. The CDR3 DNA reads TGCAGTGCTAGGAGACTAGCGGGGAAAATCTACGAGCAGTACTTC.

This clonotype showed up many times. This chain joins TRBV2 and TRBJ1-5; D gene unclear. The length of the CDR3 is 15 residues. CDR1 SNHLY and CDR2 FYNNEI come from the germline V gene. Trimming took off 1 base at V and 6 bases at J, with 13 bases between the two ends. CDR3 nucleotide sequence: TGTGCCAGCAGTGAAGTGGCGGCAGCTTCTCAGCCCCAGCATTTT. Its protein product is CASSEVAAASQPQHF.

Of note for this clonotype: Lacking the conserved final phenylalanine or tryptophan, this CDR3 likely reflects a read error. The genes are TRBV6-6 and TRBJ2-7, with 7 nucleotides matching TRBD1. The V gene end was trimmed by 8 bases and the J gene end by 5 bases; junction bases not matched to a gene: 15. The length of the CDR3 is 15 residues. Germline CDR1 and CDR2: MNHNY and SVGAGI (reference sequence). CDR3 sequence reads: CASLTGVQGRDEQYL. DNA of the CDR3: TGTGCCAGCTTAACAGGGGTACAGGGGAGAGACGAGCAGTACCTC.

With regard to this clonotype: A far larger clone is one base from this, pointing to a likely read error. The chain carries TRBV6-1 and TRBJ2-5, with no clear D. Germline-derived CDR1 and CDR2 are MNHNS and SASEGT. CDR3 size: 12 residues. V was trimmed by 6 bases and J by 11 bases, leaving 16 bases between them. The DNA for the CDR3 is TGTGCCAGCAGCAGTGTATACAATGAGCAGTACTTC. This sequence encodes CASSSVYNEQYF.

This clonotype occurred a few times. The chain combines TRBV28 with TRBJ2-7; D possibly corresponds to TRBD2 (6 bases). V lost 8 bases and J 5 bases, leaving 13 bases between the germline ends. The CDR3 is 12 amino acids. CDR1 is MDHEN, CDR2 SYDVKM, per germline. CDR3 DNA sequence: TGTGCCAGCGCGACTAGTCTCCACGAGCAGTACTTC. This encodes CASATSLHEQYF.

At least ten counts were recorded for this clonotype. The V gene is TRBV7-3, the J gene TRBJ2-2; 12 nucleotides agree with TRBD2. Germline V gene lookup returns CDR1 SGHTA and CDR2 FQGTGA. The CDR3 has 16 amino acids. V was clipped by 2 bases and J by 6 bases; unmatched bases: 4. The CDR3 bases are TGTGCCAGCAGCTTATCTGGACTAGCGGGACCCGGGGAGCTGTTTTTT. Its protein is CASSLSGLAGPGELFF.

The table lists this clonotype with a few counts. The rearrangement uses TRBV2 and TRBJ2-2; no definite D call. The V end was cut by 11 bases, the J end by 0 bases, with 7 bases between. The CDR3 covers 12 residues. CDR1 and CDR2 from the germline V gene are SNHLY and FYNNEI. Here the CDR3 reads CASRSNTGELFF. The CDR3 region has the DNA TGTGCCTCCAGGTCGAACACCGGGGAGCTGTTTTTT.

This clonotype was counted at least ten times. The CDR3 spells CAWSVTNTEAFF. As DNA, the CDR3 is TGTGCCTGGAGTGTAACGAACACTGAAGCTTTCTTT. V and J are TRBV30 and TRBJ1-1; D gene ambiguous. The length of the CDR3 is 12 residues. Trimming took off 0 bases at V and 1 base at J, with 3 bases between the two ends. Germline CDR1 reads GTSNPN; CDR2 reads SVGIG (reference sequence).

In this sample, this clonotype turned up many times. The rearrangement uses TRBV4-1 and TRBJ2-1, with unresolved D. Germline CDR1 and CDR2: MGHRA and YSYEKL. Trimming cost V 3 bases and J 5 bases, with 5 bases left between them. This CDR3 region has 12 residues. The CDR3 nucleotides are TGCGCCAGCAGCCACCGAAACAATGAGCAGTTCTTC. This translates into CASSHRNNEQFF.

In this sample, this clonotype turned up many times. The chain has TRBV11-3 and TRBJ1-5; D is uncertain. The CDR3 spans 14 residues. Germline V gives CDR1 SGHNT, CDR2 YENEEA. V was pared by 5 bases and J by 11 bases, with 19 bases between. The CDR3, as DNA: TGTGCCAGCAGCACCCGACGGGGAGGCCACACCCAGCATTTT. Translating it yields CASSTRRGGHTQHF.

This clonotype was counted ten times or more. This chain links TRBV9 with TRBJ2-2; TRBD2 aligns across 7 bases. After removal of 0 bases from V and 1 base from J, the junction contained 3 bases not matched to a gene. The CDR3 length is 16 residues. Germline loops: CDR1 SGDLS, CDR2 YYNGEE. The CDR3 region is CASSVGGGRNTGELFF. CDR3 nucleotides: TGTGCCAGCAGCGTAGGTGGCGGGAGGAACACCGGGGAGCTGTTTTTT.

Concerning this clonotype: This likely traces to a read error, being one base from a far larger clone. The CDR3 DNA sequence: TGCGCCAGCAGTATCATAGCGGGGGGGCCCGATGAGCAGTACTTC. The encoded protein is CASSIIAGGPDEQYF. This chain connects TRBV5-1 to TRBJ2-7; TRBD2 aligns across 11 bases. The junction had 11 bases not matched to a gene; V was cut back by 5 bases and J by 7 bases. The CDR3 runs to 15 residues. Germline loops: CDR1 SGHRS, CDR2 YFSETQ.

CDR3 amino acids: CASVLAGGPEQYF. The DNA for the CDR3 is TGTGCCAGCGTACTAGCGGGGGGCCCCGAGCAGTACTTC. The chain joins TRBV11-2 to TRBJ2-7, with 12 bases lining up with TRBD2. This CDR3 is built from 13 residues. Losses at the gene ends were 8 bases for V and 6 bases for J; bases not matched to a gene: 5. The germline V gene has CDR1 SGHAT and CDR2 FQNNGV.

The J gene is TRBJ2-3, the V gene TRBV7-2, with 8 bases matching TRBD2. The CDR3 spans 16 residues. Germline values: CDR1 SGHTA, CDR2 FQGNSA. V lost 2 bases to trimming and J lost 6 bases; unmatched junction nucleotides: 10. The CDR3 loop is CASSLPPRGGRDTQYF. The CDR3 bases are TGTGCCAGCAGCTTACCGCCCCGCGGGGGGAGGGATACGCAGTATTTT.

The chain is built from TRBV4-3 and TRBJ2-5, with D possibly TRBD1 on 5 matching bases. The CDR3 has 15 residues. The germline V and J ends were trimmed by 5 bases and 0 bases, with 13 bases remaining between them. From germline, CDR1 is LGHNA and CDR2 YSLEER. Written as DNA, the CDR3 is TGCGCCAGCAGCGTTGGGGCAGTCAACCAAGAGACCCAGTACTTC. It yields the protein CASSVGAVNQETQYF.

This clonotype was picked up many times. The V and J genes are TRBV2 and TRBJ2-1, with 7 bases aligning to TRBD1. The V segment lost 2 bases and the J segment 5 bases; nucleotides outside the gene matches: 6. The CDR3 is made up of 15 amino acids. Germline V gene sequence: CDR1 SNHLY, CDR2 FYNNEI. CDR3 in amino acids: CASSETRGTNNEQFF. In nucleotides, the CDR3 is TGTGCCAGCAGTGAAACCAGGGGGACCAACAATGAGCAGTTCTTC.

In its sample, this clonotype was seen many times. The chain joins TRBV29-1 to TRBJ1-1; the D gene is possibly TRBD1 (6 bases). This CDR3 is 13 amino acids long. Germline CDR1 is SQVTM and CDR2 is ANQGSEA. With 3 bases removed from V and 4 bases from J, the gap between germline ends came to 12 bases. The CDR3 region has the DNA TGCAGCGTTGATCAGGGGCGGGGCACTGAAGCTTTCTTT. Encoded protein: CSVDQGRGTEAFF.

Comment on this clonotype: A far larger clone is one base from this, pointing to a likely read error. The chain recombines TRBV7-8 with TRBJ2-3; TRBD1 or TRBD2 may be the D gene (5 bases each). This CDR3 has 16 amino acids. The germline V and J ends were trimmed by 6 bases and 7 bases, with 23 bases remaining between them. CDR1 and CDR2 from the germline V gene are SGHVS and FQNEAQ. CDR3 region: CASSGGSTGPKHTQYF. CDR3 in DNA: TGTGCCAGCAGTGGAGGCTCCACAGGCCCCAAACATACGCAGTATTTT.